This entry concerns a single T cell receptor beta chain. Its cognate antigen is unknown. Germline lookup yields CDR1 MNHEY and CDR2 SVGAGI. V was pared by 7 bases and J by 4 bases, with 11 bases of the junction left unmatched. This CDR3 has 15 amino acids. Primers included in the PCR were 60 Vbeta and 13 Jbeta primers. The data were produced by immunoSEQ multiplex PCR, yet TCRdb's version contains in-frame clones alone and is incomplete. The sample has about 160,000 clones, roughly four fifths seen once. The sample comes from a study of cytomegalovirus exposure and HLA in healthy donors. Study-wide results and caveats: In vitro data verified a few CMV-associated chains as specific for CMV antigens. As immune exposure information, only CMV serostatus was available. Most subjects had HLA-A and HLA-B alleles reportedly predicted accurately by TCR beta sequences.

V and J are TRBV6-5 and TRBJ2-3; 7 nucleotides agree with TRBD1. The sequencing sample was made of PBMCs. The source is a man aged 45 to 65 in good health and CMV-seropositive. CDR3 coding DNA: TGTGCCAGCATGGAGGCGACAGGGTGGGCAGATACGCAGTATTTT. Translating gives CASMEATGWADTQYF.